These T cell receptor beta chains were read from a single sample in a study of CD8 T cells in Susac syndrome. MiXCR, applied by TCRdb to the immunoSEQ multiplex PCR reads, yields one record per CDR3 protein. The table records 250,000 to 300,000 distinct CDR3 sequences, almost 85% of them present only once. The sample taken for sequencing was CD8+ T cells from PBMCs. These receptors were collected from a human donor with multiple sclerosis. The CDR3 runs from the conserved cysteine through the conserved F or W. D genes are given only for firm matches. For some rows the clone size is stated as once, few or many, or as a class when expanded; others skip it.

TGTGCCAGTAGTATTTTCGGGAGCTCCTACGAGCAGTACTTC	CASSIFGSSYEQYF	TRBJ2-7	NA	few	TRBV19	14
TGTGCCAGTAGTATAGACTCTCTCAATCAGCCCCAGCATTTT	CASSIDSLNQPQHF	TRBJ1-5	NA	few	TRBV19	14
TGCAGCGTTGACAGGGCGGATAACACTGAAGCTTTCTTT	CSVDRADNTEAFF	TRBJ1-1	NA	NA	TRBV29-1	13
TGCAGCGTTGCTGGAGCGGGATCCTACAATGAGCAGTTCTTC	CSVAGAGSYNEQFF	TRBJ2-1	TRBD2	NA	TRBV29-1	14
TGTGCCAGTAGTATAGTCGGAGTCGGGGACAATGAGCAGTTCTTC	CASSIVGVGDNEQFF	TRBJ2-1	NA	NA	TRBV19	15
TGTGCCAGCAGCTTAGTAAGACTACACGGCCCAGATACGCAGTATTTT	CASSLVRLHGPDTQYF	TRBJ2-3	NA	NA	TRBV7-2	16
TGTGCCAGCAGCCAAGATCTGGCTAGCGGATTCACAGATACGCAGTATTTT	CASSQDLASGFTDTQYF	TRBJ2-3	TRBD2	NA	TRBV3-1	17
TGTGCCAGCAGCGCTGAGGGGATGCGAGAGACCCAGTACTTC	CASSAEGMRETQYF	TRBJ2-5	NA	NA	TRBV9	14
TGTGCCAGCAGCCCGGGACCCACTCTGGGGCAGTTCTTC	CASSPGPTLGQFF	TRBJ2-1	NA	NA	TRBV7-9	13
TGTGCCAGCAGTTACGACGGGGCCCTGGGGACTGAAGCTTTCTTT	CASSYDGALGTEAFF	TRBJ1-1	NA	few	TRBV6-5	15
TGTGCCAGCGGGACATTTAGCAATCAGCCCCAGCATTTT	CASGTFSNQPQHF	TRBJ1-5	NA	NA	TRBV19	13
TGCGCCAGCAGCCAAGACCCACAGACATCCTCCTACGAGCAGTACTTC	CASSQDPQTSSYEQYF	TRBJ2-7	NA	once	TRBV4-1	16
TGCAGTGCTAGAGATTCGGCTAGCTTGTCCTACAATGAGCAGTTCTTC	CSARDSASLSYNEQFF	TRBJ2-1	NA	NA	TRBV20-1	16
TGTGCCAGCAGCCAAGAAGGCGGGGGGAGCTCCTACGAGCAGTACTTC	CASSQEGGGSSYEQYF	TRBJ2-7	TRBD2	NA	TRBV3-1	16
TGCGCCAGCAGCTTGGCCGTAGCGGGAGGAAACGAGCAGTACTTC	CASSLAVAGGNEQYF	TRBJ2-7	TRBD2	NA	TRBV5-1	15
TGTGCCAGTGGGACAGGGGCGAACACTGAAGCTTTCTTT	CASGTGANTEAFF	TRBJ1-1	TRBD1	NA	TRBV6-5	13
TGTGCCAGCAGCATATGGGGACAGGGGGGCAATGAGCAGTTCTTC	CASSIWGQGGNEQFF	TRBJ2-1	TRBD1	NA	TRBV11-2	15
TGTGCCAGCAGTTACGCGAGCAGTCGTGGGGCCCTTTTC	CASSYASSRGALF	TRBJ2-1	NA	NA	TRBV6-2/TRBV6-3	13
TGCGCCAGCAGTCCGACAGGGAAAGGCTATGGCTACACCTTC	CASSPTGKGYGYTF	TRBJ1-2	TRBD1	once	TRBV23-1	14
TGTGCCGGGATTTTTTCCTACAATGAGCAGTTCTTC	CAGIFSYNEQFF	TRBJ2-1	NA	once	TRBV30	12
TGCGCCAGCAGCCAAGATCGGAGCGGGAGGGCCTACGAGCAGTACTTC	CASSQDRSGRAYEQYF	TRBJ2-7	TRBD2	NA	TRBV4-3	16
TGTGCCAGCGGGACTTTCAACACCGGGGAGCTGTTTTTT	CASGTFNTGELFF	TRBJ2-2	NA	NA	TRBV7-9	13
TGTGCCAGCAGCTTCGGACAGACATCCGAGCAGTACTTC	CASSFGQTSEQYF	TRBJ2-7	NA	few	TRBV5-6	13
TGTGCCAGCAGTGAAAATATCGGGACTAATGAAAAACTGTTTTTT	CASSENIGTNEKLFF	TRBJ1-4	NA	NA	TRBV9	15